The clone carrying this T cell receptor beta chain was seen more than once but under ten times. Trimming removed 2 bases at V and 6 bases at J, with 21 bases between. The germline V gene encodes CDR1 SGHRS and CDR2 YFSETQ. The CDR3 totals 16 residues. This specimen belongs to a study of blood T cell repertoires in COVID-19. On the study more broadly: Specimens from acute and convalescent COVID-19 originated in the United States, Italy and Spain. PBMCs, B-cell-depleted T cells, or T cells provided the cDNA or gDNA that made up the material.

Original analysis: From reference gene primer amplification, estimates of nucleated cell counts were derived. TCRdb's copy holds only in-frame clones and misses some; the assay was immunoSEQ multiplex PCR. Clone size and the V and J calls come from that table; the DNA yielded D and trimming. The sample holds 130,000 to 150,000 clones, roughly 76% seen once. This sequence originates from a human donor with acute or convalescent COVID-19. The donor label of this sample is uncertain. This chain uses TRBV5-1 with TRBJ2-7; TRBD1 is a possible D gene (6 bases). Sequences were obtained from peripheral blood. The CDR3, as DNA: TGCGCCAGCAGCTTTCTAGGGGGTAGTGGGGGCCTCGAGCAGTACTTC. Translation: CASSFLGGSGGLEQYF.